This T cell receptor (beta chain) was obtained from a study of CD8+CD57+ T cells in acquired aplastic anemia. Study in general: Each DNA sample taken from sorted CD4+ and CD8+ cells came to 3 to 4 ug on average. There were about 10.8 million reads, on average, for CD4+ cells from healthy donors. Study results and limitations: CD8+ Simpson's diversity did not differ significantly between patients and controls. Researchers report that twenty-nine CD8+ CDR3 sequences appeared in both patients and controls.

A word on this clonotype: Its antigen remains unidentified.

This CDR3 spans 14 amino acids. Germline-derived CDR1 and CDR2 are SGHNT and YYREEE (reference sequence). V shed 4 bases and J shed 8 bases, with 15 bases lying between them. The template used for profiling TCR beta VDJ and CDR3 was genomic DNA. TCRdb reprocessed the reads with MiXCR, giving one entry per CDR3 protein. The profile shows about 220,000 distinct CDR3 sequences, roughly 35% of them singletons. The J gene is TRBJ1-4, the V gene TRBV5-4; D unresolved. Input material: sorted CD4+, CD8+, or CD8+CD57+ T cells (not recorded which) from PBMCs. This receptor was obtained from a human donor in good health, serving as a control. The CDR3 reads CASSGGPGGEKLFF. For the CDR3, the DNA is TGTGCCAGCAGCGGAGGACCAGGAGGGGAAAAACTGTTTTTT. Supplemented by reference TRBV5-4 and TRBJ1-4, the full variable domain reads ETGVTQSPTHLIKTRGQQVTLRCSSQSGHNTVSWYQQALGQGPQFIFQYYREEENGRGNFPPRFSGLQFPNYSSELNVNALELDDSALYLCASSGGPGGEKLFFGSGTQLSVL.